This passage covers 9 T cell receptor beta chains from one sample sequenced in a study of T-cell memory formation after mild COVID-19. TCRdb fed the 5' RACE reads into MiXCR, producing one record per CDR3 protein. The sample lists about 240,000 distinct CDR3 sequences, roughly 10% occurring once. The material sequenced was PBMCs or a T cell subset sorted from them (not recorded which). The receptors come from a man aged 18 to 30 who had mild COVID-19 (a few samples of this study predate the infection). Cell type and time point are not known.

This clonotype turned up a few times. V and J are TRBV20-1 and TRBJ1-2, with 9 bases identical to TRBD1. The junction had 2 bases not matched to a gene; V was cut back by 1 base and J by 5 bases. Germline CDR1 is DFQATT and CDR2 is SNEGSKA (reference sequence). This CDR3 region has 13 residues. CDR3 DNA: TGCAGTGCTAGAGGCGGGACAGGGTATGGCTACACCTTC. It encodes CSARGGTGYGYTF.

In this sample, this clonotype turned up a few times. The CDR3 spells CSARDPQGRFYEQYF. CDR3 bases: TGCAGTGCTAGAGATCCACAGGGCAGGTTTTACGAGCAGTACTTC. The rearrangement links TRBV20-1 to TRBJ2-7, with D possibly being TRBD1 (6 bases). Trimming cost V 0 bases and J 4 bases, with 16 bases left between them. The CDR3 runs 15 residues. Germline V gene sequence: CDR1 DFQATT, CDR2 SNEGSKA (reference sequence).

This clonotype was found a few times. Since a much larger clone is just one base distant, this may be a read error. The chain recombines TRBV5-1 with TRBJ2-7, with TRBD1 identical over 10 bases. The CDR3 totals 14 residues. Germline CDR1 SGHRS, CDR2 YFSETQ. Losses at the gene ends were 4 bases for V and 2 bases for J; bases not matched to a gene: 3. The CDR3 spells CASSQGQGAYEQYF. As DNA, the CDR3 is TGCGCCAGCAGCCAAGGACAGGGGGCCTACGAGCAGTACTTC. Combining the CDR3 with reference TRBV5-1 and TRBJ2-7 gives the whole variable domain KAGVTQTPRYLIKTRGQQVTLSCSPISGHRSVSWYQQTPGQGLQFLFEYFSETQRNKGNFPGRFSGRQFSNSRSEMNVSTLELGDSALYLCASSQGQGAYEQYFGPGTRLTVT.

This clonotype was recorded a few times. The chain couples TRBV7-7 to TRBJ2-7; tentatively, D is TRBD1 (6 bases). The CDR3 loop spans 14 amino acids. Looked up from germline, CDR1 is SSHAT and CDR2 is FNYEAQ (reference sequence). V was clipped by 5 bases and J by 7 bases, with 18 bases between them. The CDR3 sequence is CASSGDTLLIEQYF. CDR3 nucleotides: TGTGCCAGCAGCGGGGACACCTTGCTAATTGAGCAGTACTTC.

This clonotype appeared many times. The chain uses TRBV29-1 and TRBJ1-1, with a possible D match to TRBD1 (6 bases). Germline CDR1 reads SQVTM; CDR2 reads ANQGSEA. V was pared by 7 bases and J by 5 bases, with 8 bases between. The CDR3 extends over 10 amino acids. This CDR3 is CSAQGTEAFF. Here the CDR3 DNA reads TGCAGCGCACAGGGTACTGAAGCTTTCTTT.

The chain has TRBV9 and TRBJ1-1; D is uncertain. Between the trimmed V and J ends, which lost 0 bases and 1 base, there was a span of 7 bases. CDR3 size: 14 residues. Germline loops: CDR1 SGDLS, CDR2 YYNGEE. The CDR3 protein is CASSVGSRNTEAFF. CDR3 in DNA: TGTGCCAGCAGCGTAGGGAGCCGGAACACTGAAGCTTTCTTT.

This clonotype has a single count. The chain combines TRBV7-2 with TRBJ2-5, with 8 bases fitting TRBD2. The CDR3 totals 16 residues. Germline V gene lookup returns CDR1 SGHTA and CDR2 FQGNSA. With 5 bases clipped from V and 1 base from J, the junction kept 9 bases outside the gene matches. The CDR3 bases are TGTGCCAGCAGCCCGTACTGGCGGGGGGTCCAAGAGACCCAGTACTTC. Amino acids: CASSPYWRGVQETQYF.

The chain employs TRBV2 and TRBJ2-5; tentatively, D is TRBD1 (6 bases). This CDR3 comprises 14 residues. Germline V CDR1 and CDR2: SNHLY, FYNNEI. Trimming removed 8 bases at V and 5 bases at J, with 18 bases between. CDR3 sequence: CASVQGIGVETQYF. In DNA form, the CDR3 reads TGTGCCAGCGTTCAGGGGATAGGAGTGGAGACCCAGTACTTC.

The chain employs TRBV7-9 and TRBJ2-1; 9 bases are shared with TRBD2. Unmatched junction bases numbered 3, after V lost 8 bases and J lost 4 bases. CDR1 is SEHNR, CDR2 FQNEAQ, per germline (reference sequence). This CDR3 is 13 amino acids long. CDR3: CASQRGDYNEQFF. CDR3 sequence (DNA): TGTGCCAGCCAGCGGGGGGATTACAATGAGCAGTTCTTC.